This record looks at one T cell receptor (beta chain) sequence and its context. Sequenced by immunoSEQ multiplex PCR; TCRdb stores in-frame clones only, minus some. The sample carries about 94,000 clones, approximately 92% recorded once. These data belong to a study of PD-1 blockade in classical Hodgkin lymphoma. Each patient relapsed following autologous stem cell transplantation, and prior brentuximab vedotin exposure differed. CDR3 length: 13 amino acids. Germline V lookup: CDR1 SGHRS, CDR2 YFSETQ. The germline V and J ends were trimmed by 6 bases and 1 base, with 10 bases remaining between them. The chain combines TRBV5-1 with TRBJ2-5, with D perhaps matching TRBD1 or TRBD2 (5 bases each). The origin of this receptor is a human donor with classical Hodgkin lymphoma. The sample in question was peripheral blood mononuclear cells (PBMCs), obtained before the second cycle of nivolumab. CDR3 nucleotide sequence: TGCGCCAGCACGAGGGGTGCCCAAGAGACCCAGTACTTC. Amino acid sequence: CASTRGAQETQYF. The entire variable domain, with the rest obtained from reference TRBV5-1 and TRBJ2-5, is as follows: KAGVTQTPRYLIKTRGQQVTLSCSPISGHRSVSWYQQTPGQGLQFLFEYFSETQRNKGNFPGRFSGRQFSNSRSEMNVSTLELGDSALYLCASTRGAQETQYFGPGTRLLVL.